One sample yielded the 18 T cell receptor beta chains listed below, sequenced in a study of OX40 agonist ivuxolimab in advanced cancers. Libraries were prepared by immunoSEQ multiplex PCR; TCRdb keeps only in-frame clonotypes and omits some of them. In the table there are 100,000 or so clones, around nine tenths of which are singletons. Sequenced material: CD4+ or CD8+ T cells sorted from blood, taken in a trial of the OX40 agonist ivuxolimab. Receptor source: an adult with an advanced solid tumor such as melanoma, head and neck, liver or kidney cancer.

The chain recombines TRBV5-8 with TRBJ2-1, with 9 bases lining up with TRBD2. This CDR3 has 16 residues. The germline V gene has CDR1 SGHTS and CDR2 YDEGEE. Losses at the gene ends were 6 bases for V and 6 bases for J; bases not matched to a gene: 13. CDR3 in DNA: TGTGCCAGCACCAGGCAAGGGCCTAGCGGGACCAATGAGCAGTTCTTC. Translation: CASTRQGPSGTNEQFF.

The rearrangement joins TRBV28 to TRBJ1-4; D uncertain. The CDR3 totals 16 residues. Deletions cut 3 bases from V and 10 bases from J, with 21 bases between. In germline, CDR1 is MDHEN, CDR2 SYDVKM. In DNA, the CDR3 is TGTGCCAGCAGTTTGTTCAGAGGCGGGAACTGGGGAAAACTGTTTTTT. As protein: CASSLFRGGNWGKLFF. The full variable domain, in which reference TRBV28 and TRBJ1-4 provide the parts outside the CDR3, is DVKVTQSSRYLVKRTGEKVFLECVQDMDHENMFWYRQDPGLGLRLIYFSYDVKMKEKGDIPEGYSVSREKKERFSLILESASTNQTSMYLCASSLFRGGNWGKLFFGSGTQLSVL.

This clone was observed once. This chain connects TRBV6-4 to TRBJ2-1; weak D call: TRBD1 (6 bases). Trimming left V 3 bases short and J 6 bases short, with 15 bases between. The CDR3 contains 15 residues. Germline CDR1 reads MRHNA; CDR2 reads SNTAGT. The CDR3: CASSDSTRGSNEQFF. The CDR3 coding sequence is TGTGCCAGCAGTGATTCTACCAGGGGTTCCAATGAGCAGTTCTTC.

The chain links TRBV18 to TRBJ2-3; 9 positions agree with TRBD1. The V segment lost 6 bases and the J segment 0 bases; nucleotides outside the gene matches: 7. Germline values: CDR1 KGHSH, CDR2 LQKENI. The CDR3 has 16 residues. The CDR3 sequence: CASSLNGQGSTDTQYF. DNA for the CDR3: TGTGCCAGCTCCCTTAACGGACAGGGGAGCACAGATACGCAGTATTTT.

The chain joins TRBV2 to TRBJ1-1; a weak D match, TRBD1 (5 bases). From germline, CDR1 is SNHLY and CDR2 FYNNEI. Trimming took off 6 bases at V and 0 bases at J, with 14 bases between the two ends. The CDR3 covers 15 residues. The CDR3 bases are TGTGCCAGCAGGTGGGCAGGGACCGTGAACACTGAAGCTTTCTTT. Its protein product is CASRWAGTVNTEAFF. Drawing the rest from reference TRBV2 and TRBJ1-1, the complete variable domain is EPEVTQTPSHQVTQMGQEVILRCVPISNHLYFYWYRQILGQKVEFLVSFYNNEISEKSEIFDDQFSVERPDGSNFTLKIRSTKLEDSAMYFCASRWAGTVNTEAFFGQGTRLTVV.

The chain is built from TRBV11-2 and TRBJ2-2, with D maybe TRBD1 (5 bases). Germline V gene sequence: CDR1 SGHAT, CDR2 FQNNGV. The CDR3 extends over 15 amino acids. V lost 3 bases and J 0 bases, leaving 8 bases between the germline ends. The CDR3 sequence: CASSFQGSNTGELFF. As DNA, the CDR3 is TGTGCCAGCAGCTTTCAGGGTTCGAACACCGGGGAGCTGTTTTTT. Supplemented by reference TRBV11-2 and TRBJ2-2, the full variable domain reads EAGVAQSPRYKIIEKRQSVAFWCNPISGHATLYWYQQILGQGPKLLIQFQNNGVVDDSQLPKDRFSAERLKGVDSTLKIQPAKLEDSAVYLCASSFQGSNTGELFFGEGSRLTVL.

This chain joins TRBV7-2 and TRBJ1-6, with D uncertain. The CDR3 runs 14 residues. CDR1 is SGHTA, CDR2 FQGNSA, per germline. V was pared by 1 base and J by 10 bases, with 11 bases between. CDR3 DNA sequence: TGTGCCAGCAGCTTAGGGCCTTCACCCTCACCCCTCCACTTT. As protein: CASSLGPSPSPLHF.

The V gene is TRBV7-2, the J gene TRBJ1-2; 7 bases fit TRBD1. The V gene's germline CDR1 is SGHTA and CDR2 FQGNSA. V lost 7 bases and J lost 4; bases outside the gene matches: 15. This CDR3 is built from 16 residues. The CDR3 protein is CASTQTPGQPTYGYTF. The CDR3 DNA sequence: TGTGCCAGCACCCAGACACCGGGACAGCCAACCTATGGCTACACCTTC.

The genes are TRBV6-5 and TRBJ2-7; D call uncertain. Trimming pared 7 bases from V and 2 bases from J, leaving 12 bases between. Per germline, CDR1 MNHEY and CDR2 SVGAGI. The CDR3 consists of 13 residues. This CDR3 reads CASTDRVTYEQYF. The CDR3 DNA is TGTGCCAGCACCGATCGGGTTACCTACGAGCAGTACTTC.

In DNA, the CDR3 is TGTGCCAGCAGCCCGACGGACAGCCGGGAGACCCAGTACTTC. Translation: CASSPTDSRETQYF. The gene calls are TRBV7-9 and TRBJ2-5, with D tentatively TRBD1 (6 bases). The germline V and J ends were trimmed by 5 bases and 5 bases, with 15 bases remaining between them. This CDR3 contains 14 residues. Looked up from germline, CDR1 is SEHNR and CDR2 is FQNEAQ (reference sequence).

The chain carries TRBV10-3 and TRBJ1-2; D call uncertain. The CDR3 totals 12 residues. CDR1 ENHRY and CDR2 SYGVKD come from the germline V gene. V lost 0 bases to trimming and J lost 8 bases, with 7 bases between them. In nucleotides, the CDR3 is TGTGCCATCAGTGAGTCTGAGGGCGGCTACACCTTC. It encodes CAISESEGGYTF.

This clone was counted once. The chain carries TRBV6-5 and TRBJ2-7; 7 bases fit TRBD1. Germline trimming cut 9 bases from V and 7 bases from J; bases unmatched to any gene: 12. Germline values: CDR1 MNHEY, CDR2 SVGAGI. The CDR3 sequence is 13 residues long. The CDR3 loop reads CASGGQGVREQYF. Here the CDR3 DNA reads TGTGCCAGTGGCGGGCAGGGGGTGAGGGAGCAGTACTTC.

This chain uses TRBV28 with TRBJ1-2; D possibly corresponds to TRBD1 (6 bases). Germline CDR1 is MDHEN and CDR2 is SYDVKM. Trimming took 7 bases from V and 10 from J, leaving 19 bases between them. The CDR3 spans 13 residues. In DNA, the CDR3 is TGTGCCAGCACCAAACAGGGTTTCGGCGCCTACACCTTC. Translated, it gives CASTKQGFGAYTF.

This chain joins TRBV19 and TRBJ2-3, with unresolved D. Between the trimmed V and J ends, which lost 5 bases and 3 bases, there was a span of 9 bases. The CDR3 runs to 13 residues. Germline V gene data show CDR1 as LNHDA and CDR2 as SQIVND (reference sequence). The CDR3 sequence is CASSDLTTDTQYF. DNA of the CDR3: TGTGCCAGTAGTGACCTCACGACAGATACGCAGTATTTT.

CDR3 in DNA: TGTGCCTGGAGCCGGGGTATGGGGACTGAAGCTTTCTTT. Translated, it gives CAWSRGMGTEAFF. This chain joins TRBV30 and TRBJ1-1; the D is unclear. The CDR3 sequence is 13 residues long. Per germline, CDR1 GTSNPN and CDR2 SVGIG (reference sequence). Trimming took off 3 bases at V and 5 bases at J, with 13 bases between the two ends.

The V call is TRBV7-2, the J call TRBJ1-2; no definite D call. CDR1 is SGHTA, CDR2 FQGNSA, per germline. Trimming took 5 bases from V and 8 from J, leaving 12 bases between them. The CDR3 loop spans 12 amino acids. The CDR3 protein is CASSTLPRGYTF. CDR3 DNA sequence: TGTGCCAGCAGCACCCTCCCTCGAGGCTACACCTTC.

The rearrangement uses TRBV18 and TRBJ1-1; D remains ambiguous. Per germline, CDR1 KGHSH and CDR2 LQKENI. The CDR3 contains 15 residues. Trimming removed 2 bases at V and 0 bases at J, with 10 bases between. The CDR3 spells CASSPERSMNTEAFF. CDR3 DNA sequence: TGTGCCAGCTCACCAGAGAGGAGCATGAACACTGAAGCTTTCTTT.

The chain combines TRBV7-6 with TRBJ2-2; D remains unclear. In germline, CDR1 is SGHVS, CDR2 FNYEAQ. The germline V and J ends were trimmed by 5 bases and 3 bases, with 16 bases remaining between them. This CDR3 is built from 16 residues. DNA for the CDR3: TGTGCCAGCAGCCACGTCTTGCGCGACCACACCGGGGAGCTGTTTTTT. As protein: CASSHVLRDHTGELFF.